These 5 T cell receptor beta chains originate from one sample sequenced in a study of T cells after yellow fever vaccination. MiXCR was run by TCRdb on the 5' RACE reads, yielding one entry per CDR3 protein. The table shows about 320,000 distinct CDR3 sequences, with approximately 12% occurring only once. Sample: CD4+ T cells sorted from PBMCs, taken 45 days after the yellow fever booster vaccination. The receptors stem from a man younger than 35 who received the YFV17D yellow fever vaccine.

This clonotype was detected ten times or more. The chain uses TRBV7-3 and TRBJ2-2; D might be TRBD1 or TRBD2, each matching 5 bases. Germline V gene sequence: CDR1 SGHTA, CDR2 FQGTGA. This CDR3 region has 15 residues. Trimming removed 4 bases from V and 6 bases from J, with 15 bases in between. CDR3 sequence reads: CASSSTVGTAGELFF. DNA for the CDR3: TGTGCCAGCAGCTCCACGGTGGGGACGGCCGGGGAGCTGTTTTTT.

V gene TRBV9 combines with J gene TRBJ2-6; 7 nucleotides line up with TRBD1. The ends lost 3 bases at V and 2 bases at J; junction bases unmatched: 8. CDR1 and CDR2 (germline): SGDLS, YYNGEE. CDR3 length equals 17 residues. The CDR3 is CASSAQTGITGANVLTF. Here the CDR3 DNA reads TGTGCCAGCAGCGCCCAGACAGGGATAACTGGGGCCAACGTCCTGACTTTC. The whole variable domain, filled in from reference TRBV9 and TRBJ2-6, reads DSGVTQTPKHLITATGQRVTLRCSPRSGDLSVYWYQQSLDQGLQFLIQYYNGEERAKGNILERFSAQQFPDLHSELNLSSLELGDSALYFCASSAQTGITGANVLTFGAGSRLTVL.

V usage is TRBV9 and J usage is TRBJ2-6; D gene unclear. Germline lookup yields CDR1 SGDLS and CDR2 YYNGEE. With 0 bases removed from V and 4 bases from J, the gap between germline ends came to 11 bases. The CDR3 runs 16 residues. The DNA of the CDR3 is TGTGCCAGCAGCGTAGCTGACGGGTACGGGGCCAACGTCCTGACTTTC. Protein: CASSVADGYGANVLTF.

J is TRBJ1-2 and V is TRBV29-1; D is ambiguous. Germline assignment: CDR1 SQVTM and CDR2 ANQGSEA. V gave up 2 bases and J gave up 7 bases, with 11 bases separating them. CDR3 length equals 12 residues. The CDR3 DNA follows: TGCAGCGTTGAACGAGACATAGGTGGCTACACCTTC. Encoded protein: CSVERDIGGYTF.

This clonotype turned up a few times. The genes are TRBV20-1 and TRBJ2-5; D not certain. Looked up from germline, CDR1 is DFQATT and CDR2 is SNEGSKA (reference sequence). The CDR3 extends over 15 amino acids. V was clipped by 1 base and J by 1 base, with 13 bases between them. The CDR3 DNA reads TGCAGTGCTAGAGGGCTTACACAGACCCAAGAGACCCAGTACTTC. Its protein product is CSARGLTQTQETQYF.